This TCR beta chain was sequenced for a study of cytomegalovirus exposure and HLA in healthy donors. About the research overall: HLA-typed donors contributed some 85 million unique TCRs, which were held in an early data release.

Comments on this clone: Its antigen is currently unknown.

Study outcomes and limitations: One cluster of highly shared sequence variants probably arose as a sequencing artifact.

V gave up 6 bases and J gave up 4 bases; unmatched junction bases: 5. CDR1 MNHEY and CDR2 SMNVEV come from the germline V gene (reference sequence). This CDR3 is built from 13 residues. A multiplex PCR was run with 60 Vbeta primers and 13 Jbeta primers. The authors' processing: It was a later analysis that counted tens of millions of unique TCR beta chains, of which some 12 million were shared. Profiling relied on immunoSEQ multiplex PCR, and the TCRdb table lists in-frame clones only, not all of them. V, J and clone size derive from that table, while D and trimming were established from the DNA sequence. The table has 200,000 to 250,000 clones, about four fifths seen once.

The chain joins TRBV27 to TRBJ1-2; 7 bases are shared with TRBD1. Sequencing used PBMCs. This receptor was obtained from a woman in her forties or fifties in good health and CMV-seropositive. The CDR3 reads CASRTGQTYGYTF. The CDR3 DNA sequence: TGTGCCAGCAGGACGGGACAGACCTATGGCTACACCTTC.